This is a list of T cell receptor beta chains from one sample in a study of blood T cell repertoires in COVID-19. Assay: immunoSEQ multiplex PCR; the TCRdb copy retains only in-frame clones and omits some. In the table there are about 400,000 clones, around 92% of which are singletons. The sequencing input was peripheral blood. The receptors come from a man aged 40-49 years with acute or convalescent COVID-19. Each CDR3 is given with its conserved first and last residue. The order of the fields is CDR3 protein, CDR3 DNA, V gene, D gene, clone size, J gene. A D gene is named only where the DNA matches it firmly. Some rows have no size entry. The others give once, few or many, or a class for an expanded clone.

cdr3_aa: CASKAGVSEKLFF
cdr3_nt: TGTGCCAGCAAAGCAGGGGTTAGTGAAAAACTGTTTTTT
v_call: TRBV12-3/TRBV12-4
d_call: .
clone_size: .
j_call: TRBJ1-4

cdr3_aa: CASSMTGSHTEAFF
cdr3_nt: TGTGCCAGCAGCATGACAGGGTCGCACACTGAAGCTTTCTTT
v_call: TRBV7-2
d_call: TRBD1
clone_size: few
j_call: TRBJ1-1

cdr3_aa: CASSQDLAARRNEQFF
cdr3_nt: TGTGCCAGCAGCCAAGATCTCGCGGCTAGACGCAATGAGCAGTTCTTC
v_call: TRBV14
d_call: .
clone_size: .
j_call: TRBJ2-1

cdr3_aa: CASSSGLNYGYTF
cdr3_nt: TGTGCCAGCAGCTCCGGGTTAAACTATGGCTACACCTTC
v_call: TRBV11-2
d_call: .
clone_size: .
j_call: TRBJ1-2

cdr3_aa: CASSYTGLGEKLFF
cdr3_nt: TGTGCCAGCAGTTACACAGGGTTGGGTGAAAAACTGTTTTTT
v_call: TRBV6-5
d_call: .
clone_size: .
j_call: TRBJ1-4

cdr3_aa: CSASLAGGPTSTDTQYF
cdr3_nt: TGCAGTGCTAGTCTAGCGGGGGGGCCAACTAGCACAGATACGCAGTATTTT
v_call: TRBV20-1
d_call: TRBD2
clone_size: .
j_call: TRBJ2-3

cdr3_aa: CASSPGRRYTF
cdr3_nt: TGTGCCAGCAGCCCAGGGAGGCGCTACACCTTC
v_call: TRBV7-2
d_call: .
clone_size: .
j_call: TRBJ1-2

cdr3_aa: CASSPPGGRGYTF
cdr3_nt: TGTGCCAGCAGTCCCCCGGGGGGAAGGGGCTACACCTTC
v_call: TRBV28
d_call: .
clone_size: .
j_call: TRBJ1-2

cdr3_aa: CSASRRGSGTWNTQYF
cdr3_nt: TGCAGTGCTAGTCGTCGGGGGAGCGGGACATGGAATACGCAGTATTTT
v_call: TRBV20-1
d_call: .
clone_size: .
j_call: TRBJ2-3

cdr3_aa: CASSLGARSSPLHF
cdr3_nt: TGCGCCAGCAGCTTGGGGGCGAGAAGTTCACCCCTCCACTTT
v_call: TRBV5-1
d_call: .
clone_size: once
j_call: TRBJ1-6

cdr3_aa: CASSLGDRVAYGYTF
cdr3_nt: TGTGCCAGCAGCTTAGGGGACAGGGTAGCCTATGGCTACACCTTC
v_call: TRBV7-2
d_call: TRBD1
clone_size: .
j_call: TRBJ1-2

cdr3_aa: CASSFGRTDYEQYF
cdr3_nt: TGTGCCAGCAGTTTTGGGCGGACTGACTACGAGCAGTACTTC
v_call: TRBV27
d_call: .
clone_size: .
j_call: TRBJ2-7

cdr3_aa: CAWGGPGYNEKLFF
cdr3_nt: TGTGCCTGGGGGGGCCCAGGGTATAATGAAAAACTGTTTTTT
v_call: TRBV30
d_call: .
clone_size: .
j_call: TRBJ1-4

cdr3_aa: CASSLVWGRGTGELFF
cdr3_nt: TGTGCCAGCAGCTTAGTGTGGGGGAGGGGCACCGGGGAGCTGTTTTTT
v_call: TRBV7-2
d_call: TRBD2
clone_size: .
j_call: TRBJ2-2

cdr3_aa: CAISARLMNTEAFF
cdr3_nt: TGTGCCATCAGCGCACGACTGATGAACACTGAAGCTTTCTTT
v_call: TRBV10-3
d_call: .
clone_size: .
j_call: TRBJ1-1

cdr3_aa: CASSLVGAKETQYF
cdr3_nt: TGCGCCAGCAGCTTGGTTGGGGCGAAAGAGACCCAGTACTTC
v_call: TRBV5-1
d_call: .
clone_size: .
j_call: TRBJ2-5

cdr3_aa: CASSPGVIAGELFF
cdr3_nt: TGTGCCAGCAGTCCGGGAGTAATAGCCGGGGAGCTGTTTTTT
v_call: TRBV27
d_call: .
clone_size: .
j_call: TRBJ2-2

cdr3_aa: CASSFTGAYEQYF
cdr3_nt: TGTGCCAGCAGTTTTACAGGGGCCTACGAGCAGTACTTC
v_call: TRBV28
d_call: TRBD1
clone_size: .
j_call: TRBJ2-7

cdr3_aa: CASSLGGGPEKLFF
cdr3_nt: TGTGCCAGCAGCTTAGGGGGAGGTCCTGAAAAACTGTTTTTT
v_call: TRBV11-2
d_call: .
clone_size: .
j_call: TRBJ1-4

cdr3_aa: CASNHNRGTEQYF
cdr3_nt: TGTGCCAGCAACCACAACAGGGGAACCGAGCAGTACTTC
v_call: TRBV28
d_call: TRBD1
clone_size: .
j_call: TRBJ2-7

cdr3_aa: CASSIVGQGTYEQYF
cdr3_nt: TGTGCCAGTAGTATCGTTGGACAGGGGACCTACGAGCAGTACTTC
v_call: TRBV19
d_call: TRBD1
clone_size: .
j_call: TRBJ2-7

cdr3_aa: CASSLAGLATSTDTQYF
cdr3_nt: TGCGCCAGCAGCTTGGCCGGACTAGCGACTAGCACAGATACGCAGTATTTT
v_call: TRBV5-1
d_call: TRBD2
clone_size: .
j_call: TRBJ2-3

cdr3_aa: CASSPNRTGYFRNTIYF
cdr3_nt: TGTGCCAGCAGCCCCAATCGGACAGGGTATTTTCGAAACACCATATATTTT
v_call: TRBV7-8
d_call: TRBD1
clone_size: .
j_call: TRBJ1-3

cdr3_aa: CASSPESRVYEQYF
cdr3_nt: TGTGCCAGCAGCCCCGAGTCGCGGGTTTACGAGCAGTACTTC
v_call: TRBV5-4
d_call: .
clone_size: .
j_call: TRBJ2-7

cdr3_aa: CASSIRRGELFF
cdr3_nt: TGTGCCAGTAGTATACGCAGGGGGGAGCTGTTTTTT
v_call: TRBV19
d_call: .
clone_size: .
j_call: TRBJ2-2

cdr3_aa: CASSMGDSRFGRNSPLHF
cdr3_nt: TGTGCCAGTAGTATGGGTGACAGCAGGTTCGGACGTAATTCACCCCTCCACTTT
v_call: TRBV19
d_call: .
clone_size: .
j_call: TRBJ1-6

cdr3_aa: CASSGWTVMNTEAFF
cdr3_nt: TGTGCCAGCAGCGGCTGGACAGTCATGAACACTGAAGCTTTCTTT
v_call: TRBV5-8
d_call: .
clone_size: .
j_call: TRBJ1-1

cdr3_aa: CASSKGQGGGYTF
cdr3_nt: TGTGCCAGCAGCAAGGGACAGGGGGGCGGCTACACCTTC
v_call: TRBV6-5
d_call: TRBD1
clone_size: .
j_call: TRBJ1-2

cdr3_aa: CASPHRVLEPSTDTQYF
cdr3_nt: TGTGCCAGCCCCCACAGGGTTTTGGAACCTAGCACAGATACGCAGTATTTT
v_call: TRBV19
d_call: .
clone_size: .
j_call: TRBJ2-3

cdr3_aa: CATSPGQEHEKLFF
cdr3_nt: TGTGCCACCAGCCCGGGACAGGAACATGAAAAACTGTTTTTT
v_call: TRBV10-3
d_call: TRBD1
clone_size: once
j_call: TRBJ1-4

cdr3_aa: CASSWAGVGDEQFF
cdr3_nt: TGTGCCAGCAGCTGGGCGGGAGTGGGAGATGAGCAGTTCTTC
v_call: TRBV5-6
d_call: TRBD2
clone_size: .
j_call: TRBJ2-1

cdr3_aa: CASSVAGGSAYEQYF
cdr3_nt: TGTGCCAGCAGCGTAGCTGGCGGGAGTGCATACGAGCAGTACTTC
v_call: TRBV9
d_call: TRBD2
clone_size: .
j_call: TRBJ2-7

cdr3_aa: CASRSSGSSYNEQFF
cdr3_nt: TGTGCCAGCAGGAGTAGCGGGAGCTCCTACAATGAGCAGTTCTTC
v_call: TRBV27
d_call: TRBD2
clone_size: .
j_call: TRBJ2-1

cdr3_aa: CASTPGGGRTYEQYF
cdr3_nt: TGTGCCAGCACCCCAGGGGGCGGGAGAACGTACGAGCAGTACTTC
v_call: TRBV5-8
d_call: .
clone_size: .
j_call: TRBJ2-7

cdr3_aa: CASSRNPGTGGGYTF
cdr3_nt: TGTGCCAGCAGTAGGAACCCCGGGACAGGAGGTGGCTACACCTTC
v_call: TRBV27
d_call: TRBD1
clone_size: .
j_call: TRBJ1-2

cdr3_aa: CASSGTGVNTEAFF
cdr3_nt: TGTGCCAGCAGCGGGACAGGGGTGAACACTGAAGCTTTCTTT
v_call: TRBV3-1/TRBV3-2
d_call: TRBD1
clone_size: few
j_call: TRBJ1-1

cdr3_aa: CAISGTGARGYTF
cdr3_nt: TGTGCCATCAGCGGGACAGGGGCTCGTGGCTACACCTTC
v_call: TRBV10-3
d_call: TRBD1
clone_size: .
j_call: TRBJ1-2

cdr3_aa: CASSPGFVTEAFF
cdr3_nt: TGTGCCAGCAGCCCAGGGTTCGTGACTGAAGCTTTCTTT
v_call: TRBV11-2
d_call: .
clone_size: .
j_call: TRBJ1-1

cdr3_aa: CASSVTAYPPSVGKNIQYF
cdr3_nt: TGTGCCAGCAGCGTAACCGCCTACCCCCCCAGCGTAGGCAAAAACATTCAGTACTTC
v_call: TRBV9
d_call: .
clone_size: .
j_call: TRBJ2-4

cdr3_aa: CAIRPSQGDYGYTF
cdr3_nt: TGTGCCATCAGGCCCTCTCAAGGGGACTATGGCTACACCTTC
v_call: TRBV10-3
d_call: .
clone_size: .
j_call: TRBJ1-2

cdr3_aa: CASSTGQNTEAFF
cdr3_nt: TGCGCCAGCAGCACCGGACAGAACACTGAAGCTTTCTTT
v_call: TRBV5-1
d_call: .
clone_size: .
j_call: TRBJ1-1

cdr3_aa: CSAYTELNTEAFF
cdr3_nt: TGCAGCGCCTACACAGAATTGAACACTGAAGCTTTCTTT
v_call: TRBV29-1
d_call: .
clone_size: .
j_call: TRBJ1-1

cdr3_aa: CASSPELSITEAFF
cdr3_nt: TGCGCCAGCAGCCCGGAGCTATCCATCACTGAAGCTTTCTTT
v_call: TRBV5-1
d_call: .
clone_size: .
j_call: TRBJ1-1

cdr3_aa: CASSSGLPQPPNEQFF
cdr3_nt: TGTGCCAGCAGCTCTGGACTTCCCCAACCGCCCAATGAGCAGTTCTTC
v_call: TRBV13
d_call: .
clone_size: .
j_call: TRBJ2-1

cdr3_aa: CASSPGTSGRDTQYF
cdr3_nt: TGTGCCAGCAGCCCGGGGACTAGCGGGAGGGATACGCAGTATTTT
v_call: TRBV7-8
d_call: TRBD2
clone_size: .
j_call: TRBJ2-3

cdr3_aa: CASSLGRIRNTGELFF
cdr3_nt: TGTGCCAGCAGCTTGGGCAGGATCCGGAACACCGGGGAGCTGTTTTTT
v_call: TRBV5-8
d_call: .
clone_size: .
j_call: TRBJ2-2

cdr3_aa: CASSSRNPTGAFF
cdr3_nt: TGTGCCAGCAGTTCACGGAATCCAACAGGAGCTTTCTTT
v_call: TRBV28
d_call: .
clone_size: .
j_call: TRBJ1-1

cdr3_aa: CASSLEGTSVPYEQYF
cdr3_nt: TGCGCCAGCAGCTTGGAAGGGACTAGCGTCCCCTACGAGCAGTACTTC
v_call: TRBV5-1
d_call: TRBD2
clone_size: .
j_call: TRBJ2-7

cdr3_aa: CASSPLAGSNTGELFF
cdr3_nt: TGCGCCAGCAGCCCGCTAGCGGGGTCCAACACCGGGGAGCTGTTTTTT
v_call: TRBV5-1
d_call: TRBD2
clone_size: .
j_call: TRBJ2-2

cdr3_aa: CASRYRSGQGSGYTF
cdr3_nt: TGCGCCAGCAGGTACCGCTCGGGACAGGGTAGTGGCTACACCTTC
v_call: TRBV4-1
d_call: TRBD1
clone_size: .
j_call: TRBJ1-2

cdr3_aa: CASSQVPGRNYGYTF
cdr3_nt: TGCGCCAGCAGCCAAGTGCCAGGAAGAAACTATGGCTACACCTTC
v_call: TRBV4-3
d_call: .
clone_size: .
j_call: TRBJ1-2

cdr3_aa: CASGPRSGTPAYNEQFF
cdr3_nt: TGTGCCAGCGGCCCCCGGAGCGGCACCCCAGCCTACAATGAGCAGTTCTTC
v_call: TRBV5-8
d_call: .
clone_size: .
j_call: TRBJ2-1

cdr3_aa: CASSLRRAVSYGYTF
cdr3_nt: TGTGCCAGCAGCTTGCGCCGTGCGGTTAGCTATGGCTACACCTTC
v_call: TRBV7-9
d_call: .
clone_size: .
j_call: TRBJ1-2

cdr3_aa: CASSLPLSRTSGIPDTQYF
cdr3_nt: TGCGCCAGCAGCTTGCCATTGTCTAGGACTAGCGGGATCCCAGATACGCAGTATTTT
v_call: TRBV5-1
d_call: TRBD2
clone_size: .
j_call: TRBJ2-3

cdr3_aa: CASSWGGYNEQFF
cdr3_nt: TGTGCCAGCAGTTGGGGGGGGTACAATGAGCAGTTCTTC
v_call: TRBV12-3/TRBV12-4
d_call: TRBD2
clone_size: .
j_call: TRBJ2-1

cdr3_aa: CASSVEGDGSYEQYF
cdr3_nt: TGTGCCAGCAGCGTAGAGGGGGACGGTTCCTACGAGCAGTACTTC
v_call: TRBV9
d_call: .
clone_size: .
j_call: TRBJ2-7

cdr3_aa: CASSSSTGAGSSPLHF
cdr3_nt: TGTGCCAGCAGCTCATCGACAGGAGCCGGTAGTTCACCCCTCCACTTT
v_call: TRBV7-2
d_call: .
clone_size: .
j_call: TRBJ1-6

cdr3_aa: CASSSSGGAKETQYF
cdr3_nt: TGTGCCAGCAGCTCTAGCGGGGGGGCAAAGGAGACCCAGTACTTC
v_call: TRBV5-4
d_call: TRBD2
clone_size: .
j_call: TRBJ2-5

cdr3_aa: CASSLWGGGAYTQYF
cdr3_nt: TGTGCCAGCAGTTTATGGGGCGGGGGGGCTTATACGCAGTATTTT
v_call: TRBV27
d_call: TRBD2
clone_size: .
j_call: TRBJ2-3

cdr3_aa: CASSLDPSNQETQYF
cdr3_nt: TGCGCCAGCAGCTTGGACCCTAGTAACCAAGAGACCCAGTACTTC
v_call: TRBV5-1
d_call: .
clone_size: .
j_call: TRBJ2-5